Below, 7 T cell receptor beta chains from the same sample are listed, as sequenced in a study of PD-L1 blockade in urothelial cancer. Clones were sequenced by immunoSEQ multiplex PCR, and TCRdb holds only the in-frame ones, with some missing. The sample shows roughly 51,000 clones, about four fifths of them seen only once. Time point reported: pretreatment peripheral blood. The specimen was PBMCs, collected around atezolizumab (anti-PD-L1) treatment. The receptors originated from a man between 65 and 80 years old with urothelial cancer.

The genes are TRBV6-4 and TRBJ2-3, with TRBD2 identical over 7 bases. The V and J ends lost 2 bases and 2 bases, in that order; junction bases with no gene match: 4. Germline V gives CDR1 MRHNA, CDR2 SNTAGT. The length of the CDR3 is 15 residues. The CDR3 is CASSDGLADTDTQYF. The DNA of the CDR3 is TGTGCCAGCAGTGACGGGCTAGCGGACACAGATACGCAGTATTTT.

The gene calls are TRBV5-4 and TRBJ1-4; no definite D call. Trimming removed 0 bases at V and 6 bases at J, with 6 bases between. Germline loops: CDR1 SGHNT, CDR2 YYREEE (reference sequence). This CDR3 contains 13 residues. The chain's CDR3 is CASSLDQDEKLFF. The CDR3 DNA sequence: TGTGCCAGCAGCTTGGACCAGGATGAAAAACTGTTTTTT.

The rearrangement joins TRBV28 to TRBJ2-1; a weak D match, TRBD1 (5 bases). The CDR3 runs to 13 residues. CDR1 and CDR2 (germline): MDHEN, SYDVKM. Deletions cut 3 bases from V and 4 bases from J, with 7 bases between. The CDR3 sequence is CASSFDSYNEQFF. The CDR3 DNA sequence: TGTGCCAGCAGTTTCGACAGTTACAATGAGCAGTTCTTC.

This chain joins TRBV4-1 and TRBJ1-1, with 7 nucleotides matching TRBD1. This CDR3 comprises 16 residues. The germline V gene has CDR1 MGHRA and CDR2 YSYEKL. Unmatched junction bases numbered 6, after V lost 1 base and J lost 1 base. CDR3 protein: CASSQGWDSENTEAFF. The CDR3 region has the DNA TGCGCCAGCAGCCAAGGCTGGGACAGCGAGAACACTGAAGCTTTCTTT.

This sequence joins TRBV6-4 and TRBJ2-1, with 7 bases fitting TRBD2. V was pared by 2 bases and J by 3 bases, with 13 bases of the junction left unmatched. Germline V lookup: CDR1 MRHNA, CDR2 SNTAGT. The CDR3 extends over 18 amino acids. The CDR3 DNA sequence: TGTGCCAGCAGTGACCCAACTAAACTAGCGAACATCTACAATGAGCAGTTCTTC. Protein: CASSDPTKLANIYNEQFF.

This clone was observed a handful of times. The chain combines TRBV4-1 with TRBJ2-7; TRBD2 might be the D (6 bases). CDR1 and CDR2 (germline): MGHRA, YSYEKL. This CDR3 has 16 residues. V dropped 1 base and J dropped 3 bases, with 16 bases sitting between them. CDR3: CASSQGFLAGNYEQYF. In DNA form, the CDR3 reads TGCGCCAGCAGCCAAGGTTTCCTCGCGGGAAACTACGAGCAGTACTTC.

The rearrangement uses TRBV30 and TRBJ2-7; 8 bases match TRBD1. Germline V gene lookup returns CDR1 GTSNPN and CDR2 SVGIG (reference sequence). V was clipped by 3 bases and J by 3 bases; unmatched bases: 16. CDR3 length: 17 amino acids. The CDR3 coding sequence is TGTGCCTGGAGGCCCATGTCCCGGGACAGGAGAGTCTACGAGCAGTACTTC. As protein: CAWRPMSRDRRVYEQYF.